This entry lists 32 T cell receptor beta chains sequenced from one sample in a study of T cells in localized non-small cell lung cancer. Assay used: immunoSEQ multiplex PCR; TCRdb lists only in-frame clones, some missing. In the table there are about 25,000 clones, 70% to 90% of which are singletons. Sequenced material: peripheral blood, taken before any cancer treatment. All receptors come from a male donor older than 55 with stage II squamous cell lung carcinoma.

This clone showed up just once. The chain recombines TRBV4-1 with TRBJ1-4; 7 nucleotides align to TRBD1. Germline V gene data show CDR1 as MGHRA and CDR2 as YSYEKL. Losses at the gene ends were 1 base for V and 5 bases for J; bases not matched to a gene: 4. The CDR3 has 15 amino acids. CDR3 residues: CASSQVGTANEKLFF. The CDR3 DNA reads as TGCGCCAGCAGCCAAGTGGGGACAGCAAATGAAAAACTGTTTTTT.

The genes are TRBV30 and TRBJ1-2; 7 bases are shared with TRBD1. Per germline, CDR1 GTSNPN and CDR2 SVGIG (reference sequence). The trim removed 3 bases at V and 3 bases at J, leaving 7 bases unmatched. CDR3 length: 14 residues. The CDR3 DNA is TGTGCCTGGAGGGGGGGACAGCGGTACTATGGCTACACCTTC. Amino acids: CAWRGGQRYYGYTF.

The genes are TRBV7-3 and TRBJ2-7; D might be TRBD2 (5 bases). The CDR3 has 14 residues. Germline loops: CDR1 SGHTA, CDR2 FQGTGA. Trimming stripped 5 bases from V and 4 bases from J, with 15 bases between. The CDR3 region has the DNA TGTGCCAGCAGCCCGGTTGTGGGAGCTTACGAGCAGTACTTC. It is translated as CASSPVVGAYEQYF.

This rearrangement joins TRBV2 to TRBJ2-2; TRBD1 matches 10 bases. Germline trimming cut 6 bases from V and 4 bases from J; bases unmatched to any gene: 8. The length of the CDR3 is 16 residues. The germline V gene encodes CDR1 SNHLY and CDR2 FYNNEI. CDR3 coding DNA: TGTGCCAGCAGGAGGGGGGACAGGGGAGGCACCGGGGAGCTGTTTTTT. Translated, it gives CASRRGDRGGTGELFF.

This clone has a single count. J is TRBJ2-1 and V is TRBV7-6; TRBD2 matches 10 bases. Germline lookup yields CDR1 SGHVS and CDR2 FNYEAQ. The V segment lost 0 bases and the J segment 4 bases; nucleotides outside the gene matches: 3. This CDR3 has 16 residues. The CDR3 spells CASSLAPSGGYNEQFF. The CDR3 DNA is TGTGCCAGCAGCTTAGCCCCTAGCGGGGGTTACAATGAGCAGTTCTTC.

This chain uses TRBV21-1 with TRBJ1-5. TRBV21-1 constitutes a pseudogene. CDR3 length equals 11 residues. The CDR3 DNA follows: TGTGCCAGCAGGGGTGACGGGCCCCAGCATTTT. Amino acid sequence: CASRGDGPQHF.

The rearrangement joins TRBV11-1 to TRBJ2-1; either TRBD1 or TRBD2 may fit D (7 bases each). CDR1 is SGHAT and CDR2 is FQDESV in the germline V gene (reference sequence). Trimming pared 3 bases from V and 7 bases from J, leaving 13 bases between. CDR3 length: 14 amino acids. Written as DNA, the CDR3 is TGTGCCAGCAGCTTTTACAGGGGAGGGAATGAGCAGTTCTTC. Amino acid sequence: CASSFYRGGNEQFF.

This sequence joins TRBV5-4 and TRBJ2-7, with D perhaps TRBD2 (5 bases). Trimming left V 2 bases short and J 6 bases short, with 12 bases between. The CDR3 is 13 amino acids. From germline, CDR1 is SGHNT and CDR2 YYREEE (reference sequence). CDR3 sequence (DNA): TGTGCCAGCAGCTTAGGCATCGCGGGCGAGCAGTACTTC. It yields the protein CASSLGIAGEQYF.

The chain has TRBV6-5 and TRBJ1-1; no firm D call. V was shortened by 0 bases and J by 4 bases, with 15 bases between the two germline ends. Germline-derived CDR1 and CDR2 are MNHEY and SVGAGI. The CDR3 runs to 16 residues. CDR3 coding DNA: TGTGCCAGCAGTTACTCGACAAGAGTCTTTGGCACTGAAGCTTTCTTT. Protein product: CASSYSTRVFGTEAFF.

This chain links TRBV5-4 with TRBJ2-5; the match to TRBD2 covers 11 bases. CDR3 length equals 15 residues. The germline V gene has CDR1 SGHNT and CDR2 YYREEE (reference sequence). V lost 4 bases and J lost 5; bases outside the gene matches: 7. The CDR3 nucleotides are TGTGCCAGCAGCCTGGGGACTAGCGGTGGGGAGACCCAGTACTTC. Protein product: CASSLGTSGGETQYF.

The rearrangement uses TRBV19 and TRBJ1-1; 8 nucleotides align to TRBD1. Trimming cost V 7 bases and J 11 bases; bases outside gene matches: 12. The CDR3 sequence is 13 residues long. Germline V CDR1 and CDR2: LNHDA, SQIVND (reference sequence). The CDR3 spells CASTPGQVVVAFF. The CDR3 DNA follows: TGTGCCAGTACCCCGGGACAGGTCGTTGTGGCTTTCTTT.

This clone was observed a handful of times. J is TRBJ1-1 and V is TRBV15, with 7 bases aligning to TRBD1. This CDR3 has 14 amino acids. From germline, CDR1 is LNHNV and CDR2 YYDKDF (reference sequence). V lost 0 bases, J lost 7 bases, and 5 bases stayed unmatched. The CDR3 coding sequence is TGTGCCACCAGCAGAGATGGGACAGCCTTTGAAGCTTTCTTT. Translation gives CATSRDGTAFEAFF. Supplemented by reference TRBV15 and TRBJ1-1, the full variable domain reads DAMVIQNPRYQVTQFGKPVTLSCSQTLNHNVMYWYQQKSSQAPKLLFHYYDKDFNNEADTPDNFQSRRPNTSFCFLDIRSPGLGDTAMYLCATSRDGTAFEAFFGQGTRLTVV.

CDR3 residues: CASSLGQTNTDTQYF. CDR3 bases: TGCGCCAGCAGCCTCGGACAGACGAACACAGATACGCAGTATTTT. The genes are TRBV5-1 and TRBJ2-3; D might be TRBD1 (6 bases). Trimming took 4 bases from V and 2 from J, leaving 14 bases between them. The germline V gene encodes CDR1 SGHRS and CDR2 YFSETQ. The CDR3 is made up of 15 amino acids. Looking up the rest from reference TRBV5-1 and TRBJ2-3 gives the full variable domain: KAGVTQTPRYLIKTRGQQVTLSCSPISGHRSVSWYQQTPGQGLQFLFEYFSETQRNKGNFPGRFSGRQFSNSRSEMNVSTLELGDSALYLCASSLGQTNTDTQYFGPGTRLTVL.

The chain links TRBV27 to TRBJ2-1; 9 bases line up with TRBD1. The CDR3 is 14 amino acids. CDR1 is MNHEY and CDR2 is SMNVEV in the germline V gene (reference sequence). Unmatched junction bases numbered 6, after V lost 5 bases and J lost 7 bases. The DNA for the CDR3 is TGTGCCAGCAGTCGACAGGGGGGAGGAAATGAGCAGTTCTTC. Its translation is CASSRQGGGNEQFF.

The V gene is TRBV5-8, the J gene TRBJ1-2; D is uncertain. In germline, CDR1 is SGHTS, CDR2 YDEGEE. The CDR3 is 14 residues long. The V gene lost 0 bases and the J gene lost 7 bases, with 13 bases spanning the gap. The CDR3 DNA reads TGTGCCAGCAGCTTGGGGATACGTAGAAGTGGCTACACCTTC. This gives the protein CASSLGIRRSGYTF.

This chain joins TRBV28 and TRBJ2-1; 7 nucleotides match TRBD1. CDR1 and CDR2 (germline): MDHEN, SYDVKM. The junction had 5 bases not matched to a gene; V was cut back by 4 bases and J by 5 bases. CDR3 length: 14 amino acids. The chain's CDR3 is CASSSGGTDNEQFF. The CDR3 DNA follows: TGTGCCAGCAGTTCCGGTGGGACAGACAATGAGCAGTTCTTC.

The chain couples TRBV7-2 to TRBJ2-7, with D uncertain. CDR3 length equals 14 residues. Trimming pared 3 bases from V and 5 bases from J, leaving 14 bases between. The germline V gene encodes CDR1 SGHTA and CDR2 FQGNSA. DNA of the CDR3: TGTGCCAGCAGCTTCGACTCTTCTCGGGACGAGCAGTACTTC. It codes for CASSFDSSRDEQYF.

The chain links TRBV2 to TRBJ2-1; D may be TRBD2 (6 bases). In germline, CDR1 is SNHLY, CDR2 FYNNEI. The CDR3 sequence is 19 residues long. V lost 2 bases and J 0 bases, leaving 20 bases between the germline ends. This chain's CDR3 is CASSETRGGSPPSYNEQFF. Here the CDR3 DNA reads TGTGCCAGCAGTGAAACGAGGGGAGGTTCTCCCCCCTCCTACAATGAGCAGTTCTTC.

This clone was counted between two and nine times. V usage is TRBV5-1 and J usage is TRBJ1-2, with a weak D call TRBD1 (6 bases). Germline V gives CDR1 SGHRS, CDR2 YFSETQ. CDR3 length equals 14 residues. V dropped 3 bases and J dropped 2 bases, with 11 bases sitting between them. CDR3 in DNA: TGCGCCAGCAGCTCCAGTAGGGGGAACTATGGCTACACCTTC. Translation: CASSSSRGNYGYTF.

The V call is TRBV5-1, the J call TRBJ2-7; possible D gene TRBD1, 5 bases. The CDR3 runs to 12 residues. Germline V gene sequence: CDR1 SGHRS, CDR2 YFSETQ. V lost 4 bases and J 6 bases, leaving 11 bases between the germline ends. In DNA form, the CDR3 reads TGCGCCAGCAGCGTGGGAACAGGCGAGCAGTACTTC. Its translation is CASSVGTGEQYF.

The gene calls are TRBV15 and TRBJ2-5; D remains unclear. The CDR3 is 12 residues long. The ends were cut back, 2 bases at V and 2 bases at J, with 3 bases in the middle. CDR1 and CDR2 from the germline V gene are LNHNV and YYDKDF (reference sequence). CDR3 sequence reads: CATSRPQETQYF. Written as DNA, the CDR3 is TGTGCCACCAGCAGACCACAAGAGACCCAGTACTTC.

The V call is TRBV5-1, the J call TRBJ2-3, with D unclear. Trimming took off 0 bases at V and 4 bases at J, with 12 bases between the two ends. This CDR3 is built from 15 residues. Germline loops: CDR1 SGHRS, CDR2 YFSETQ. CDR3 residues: CASSLAIKGADTQYF. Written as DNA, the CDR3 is TGCGCCAGCAGCTTGGCCATTAAGGGCGCAGATACGCAGTATTTT.

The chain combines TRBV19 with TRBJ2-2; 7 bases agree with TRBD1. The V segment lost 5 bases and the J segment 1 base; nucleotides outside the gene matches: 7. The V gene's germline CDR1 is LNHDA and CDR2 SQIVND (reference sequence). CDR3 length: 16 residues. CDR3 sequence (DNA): TGTGCCAGTAGTCCCCGGACAGGACTGAACACCGGGGAGCTGTTTTTT. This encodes CASSPRTGLNTGELFF.

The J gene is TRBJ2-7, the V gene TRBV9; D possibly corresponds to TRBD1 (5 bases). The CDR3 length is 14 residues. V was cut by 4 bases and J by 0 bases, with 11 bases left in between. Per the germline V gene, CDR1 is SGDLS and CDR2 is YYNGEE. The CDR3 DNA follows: TGTGCCAGCAGCTTACAGGTTTTCTCCTACGAGCAGTACTTC. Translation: CASSLQVFSYEQYF.

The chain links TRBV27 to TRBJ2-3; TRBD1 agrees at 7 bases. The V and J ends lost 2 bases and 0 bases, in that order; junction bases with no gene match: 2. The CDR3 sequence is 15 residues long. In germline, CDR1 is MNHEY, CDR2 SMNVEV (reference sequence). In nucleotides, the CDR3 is TGTGCCAGCAGTTTAAGGGGACAGAGCACAGATACGCAGTATTTT. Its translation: CASSLRGQSTDTQYF.

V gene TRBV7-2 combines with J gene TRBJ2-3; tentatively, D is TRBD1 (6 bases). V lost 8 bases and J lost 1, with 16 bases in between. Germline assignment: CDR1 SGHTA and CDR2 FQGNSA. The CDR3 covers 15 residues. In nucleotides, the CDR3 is TGTGCCAGCCATTTCCAGGGGATCCGCACAGATACGCAGTATTTT. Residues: CASHFQGIRTDTQYF.

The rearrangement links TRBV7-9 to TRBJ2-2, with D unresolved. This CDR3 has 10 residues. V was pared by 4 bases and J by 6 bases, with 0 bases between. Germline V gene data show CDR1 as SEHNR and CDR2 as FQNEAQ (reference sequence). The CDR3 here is CASSSGELFF. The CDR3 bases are TGTGCCAGCAGCTCCGGGGAGCTGTTTTTT.

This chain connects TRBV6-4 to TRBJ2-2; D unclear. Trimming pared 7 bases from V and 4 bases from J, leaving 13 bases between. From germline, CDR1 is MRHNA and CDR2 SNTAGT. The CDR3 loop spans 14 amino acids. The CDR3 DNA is TGTGCCAGCAAAAAAATCGAAGGCACCGGGGAGCTGTTTTTT. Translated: CASKKIEGTGELFF.

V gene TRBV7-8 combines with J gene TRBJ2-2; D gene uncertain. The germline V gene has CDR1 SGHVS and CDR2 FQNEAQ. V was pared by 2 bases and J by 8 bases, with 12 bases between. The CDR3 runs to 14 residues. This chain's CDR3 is CASSLFASRGELFF. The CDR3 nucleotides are TGTGCCAGCAGCTTATTTGCTAGTAGAGGGGAGCTGTTTTTT.

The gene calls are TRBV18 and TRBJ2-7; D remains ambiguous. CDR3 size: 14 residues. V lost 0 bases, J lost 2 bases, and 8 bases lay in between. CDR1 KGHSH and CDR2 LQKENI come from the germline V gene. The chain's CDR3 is CASSPPSQPYEQYF. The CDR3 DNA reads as TGTGCCAGCTCACCACCGAGCCAGCCCTACGAGCAGTACTTC.

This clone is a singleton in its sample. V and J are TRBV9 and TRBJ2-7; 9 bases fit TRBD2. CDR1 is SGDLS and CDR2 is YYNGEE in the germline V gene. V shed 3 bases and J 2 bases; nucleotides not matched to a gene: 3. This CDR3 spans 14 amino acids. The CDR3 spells CASSGGLAPYEQYF. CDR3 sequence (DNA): TGTGCCAGCAGCGGTGGACTAGCGCCCTACGAGCAGTACTTC.

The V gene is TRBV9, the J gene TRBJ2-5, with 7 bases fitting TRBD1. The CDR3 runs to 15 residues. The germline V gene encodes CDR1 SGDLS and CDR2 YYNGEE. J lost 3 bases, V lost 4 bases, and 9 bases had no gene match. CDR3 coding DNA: TGTGCCAGCAGCCCACGGGTCGACAGGGAAGAGACCCAGTACTTC. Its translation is CASSPRVDREETQYF. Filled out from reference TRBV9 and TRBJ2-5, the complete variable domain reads DSGVTQTPKHLITATGQRVTLRCSPRSGDLSVYWYQQSLDQGLQFLIQYYNGEERAKGNILERFSAQQFPDLHSELNLSSLELGDSALYFCASSPRVDREETQYFGPGTRLLVL.